The 19 T cell receptor beta chains presented below share a single source sample, sequenced in a study of cytomegalovirus exposure and HLA in healthy donors. The PCR had 60 Vbeta and 13 Jbeta primers. Assay used: immunoSEQ multiplex PCR; TCRdb lists only in-frame clones, some missing. The data hold approximately 190,000 clones, with about 90% observed a single time. Specimen: PBMCs. Receptors were obtained from a boy aged 2 to 10 in good health and CMV-seronegative.

This clone was recorded only once. The V call is TRBV6-5, the J call TRBJ2-7; 10 bases are a match to TRBD1. The length of the CDR3 is 13 residues. The V gene end was trimmed by 8 bases and the J gene end by 5 bases; junction bases not matched to a gene: 6. Germline CDR1 is MNHEY and CDR2 is SVGAGI. CDR3 loop: CASSGQGSHEQYF. The CDR3 coding sequence is TGTGCCAGCTCGGGACAGGGGTCTCACGAGCAGTACTTC.

This sequence joins TRBV25-1 and TRBJ1-2; D gene unclear. With 7 bases removed from V and 2 bases from J, the gap between germline ends came to 8 bases. This CDR3 spans 12 amino acids. CDR1 is MGHDK, CDR2 SYGVNS, per germline. In DNA form, the CDR3 reads TGTGCCAGCAAAGCCCTAAACTATGGCTACACCTTC. Amino acids: CASKALNYGYTF.

This chain joins TRBV5-1 and TRBJ1-2; 8 nucleotides align to TRBD1. The CDR3 is 15 amino acids. The germline CDR1 and CDR2 sequences are SGHRS and YFSETQ. The V and J ends lost 4 bases and 4 bases, in that order; junction bases with no gene match: 9. As DNA, the CDR3 is TGCGCCAGCAGCGACCCGGGACAGGCGCTCTATGGCTACACCTTC. Its translation: CASSDPGQALYGYTF.

The J gene is TRBJ2-7, the V gene TRBV10-3; TRBD1 matches at 10 bases. This CDR3 is built from 14 residues. V dropped 3 bases and J dropped 4; count of bases not matched to a gene: 3. Germline CDR1 is ENHRY and CDR2 is SYGVKD. The CDR3: CAISDPGQGYEQYF. The CDR3, as DNA: TGTGCCATCAGTGACCCGGGACAGGGGTACGAGCAGTACTTC.

On this clone itself: One end of the junction fails to match germline, which may point to a read error. This chain's CDR3 is CSSSWTMDNNEQFF. The CDR3 bases are TGTTCCAGCAGCTGGACGATGGACAACAATGAGCAGTTCTTC. The genes are TRBV7-9 and TRBJ2-1, with D perhaps TRBD1 (5 bases). Germline CDR1 is SEHNR and CDR2 is FQNEAQ (reference sequence). This CDR3 has 14 amino acids.

The V call is TRBV6-1, the J call TRBJ2-3, with D possibly matching TRBD2 (5 bases). The CDR3 consists of 13 residues. Germline-derived CDR1 and CDR2 are MNHNS and SASEGT. The V and J ends lost 3 bases and 1 base respectively, with 5 bases between them. The DNA of the CDR3 is TGTGCCAGCAGTGACGGGGGCACAGATACGCAGTATTTT. Its translation is CASSDGGTDTQYF.

This chain links TRBV7-8 with TRBJ2-6; D is unclear. The germline V and J ends were trimmed by 1 base and 4 bases, with 11 bases remaining between them. This CDR3 has 16 residues. Germline CDR1 SGHVS, CDR2 FQNEAQ. CDR3 bases: TGTGCCAGCAGCTTAGGCAGACTCGGAGGGGCCAACGTCCTGACTTTC. Protein sequence: CASSLGRLGGANVLTF.

V and J are TRBV7-9 and TRBJ2-1; 9 bases agree with TRBD2. The CDR3 extends over 15 amino acids. Germline CDR1 reads SEHNR; CDR2 reads FQNEAQ (reference sequence). V was pared by 3 bases and J by 5 bases, with 5 bases of the junction left unmatched. In nucleotides, the CDR3 is TGTGCCAGCAGCTTTATAGGGACTAGCCACAATGAGCAGTTCTTC. Translation: CASSFIGTSHNEQFF.

This chain connects TRBV5-1 to TRBJ1-3; TRBD1 might be the D (5 bases). Trimming left V 0 bases short and J 2 bases short, with 9 bases between. The germline V gene has CDR1 SGHRS and CDR2 YFSETQ. The CDR3 extends over 15 amino acids. The CDR3 reads CASSLEQGPGNTIYF. The CDR3 DNA reads TGCGCCAGCAGCTTGGAGCAGGGCCCTGGAAACACCATATATTTT.

The chain carries TRBV27 and TRBJ1-4; tentatively, D is TRBD1 (6 bases). CDR3 length: 15 amino acids. Between the trimmed V and J ends, which lost 5 bases and 8 bases, there was a span of 18 bases. The germline gives CDR1 MNHEY, CDR2 SMNVEV (reference sequence). CDR3 coding DNA: TGTGCCAGCAGTCTCCTCGCCGGACAGCCGGAAAAACTGTTTTTT. Translation: CASSLLAGQPEKLFF.

The V and J genes are TRBV6-5 and TRBJ2-7; perhaps TRBD1 as D (5 bases). The V and J ends lost 0 bases and 7 bases respectively, with 13 bases between them. Germline V gene lookup returns CDR1 MNHEY and CDR2 SVGAGI. The CDR3 runs 14 residues. CDR3: CASSYSRVVREQYF. The CDR3 DNA is TGTGCCAGCAGTTACTCCAGGGTCGTGAGGGAGCAGTACTTC.

Remarks on this clone: Its ends do not fully match the called genes, so a read error is possible. The V call is TRBV27, the J call TRBJ1-1; unclear D gene. Germline CDR1 reads MNHEY; CDR2 reads SMNVEV (reference sequence). The CDR3 runs 12 residues. CDR3 DNA sequence: TGTGCCAGCAGTTTCGAGATTCGCTTCAACCCCTTT. It is translated as CASSFEIRFNPF.

This clone was observed a handful of times. The chain recombines TRBV5-6 with TRBJ1-1; D remains unclear. The ends were cut back, 2 bases at V and 5 bases at J, with 10 bases in the middle. The length of the CDR3 is 13 residues. Germline-derived CDR1 and CDR2 are SGHDT and YYEEEE. The CDR3 protein is CASSLLPGTEAFF. In DNA, the CDR3 is TGTGCCAGCAGCTTACTTCCCGGGACTGAAGCTTTCTTT. Based on the CDR3 plus reference TRBV5-6 and TRBJ1-1, the full variable domain is DAGVTQSPTHLIKTRGQQVTLRCSPKSGHDTVSWYQQALGQGPQFIFQYYEEEERQRGNFPDRFSGHQFPNYSSELNVNALLLGDSALYLCASSLLPGTEAFFGQGTRLTVV.

The chain recombines TRBV6-5 with TRBJ2-3; 8 bases line up with TRBD1. The CDR3 totals 15 residues. V lost 6 bases and J lost 5; bases outside the gene matches: 10. The germline V gene encodes CDR1 MNHEY and CDR2 SVGAGI. Here the CDR3 DNA reads TGTGCCAGCAGGGTACCCGGACAGGGCAAAGATACGCAGTATTTT. Protein sequence: CASRVPGQGKDTQYF.

The chain uses TRBV6-5 and TRBJ1-1, with TRBD1 identical over 7 bases. This CDR3 has 14 amino acids. V dropped 2 bases and J dropped 1; count of bases not matched to a gene: 1. CDR1 and CDR2 from the germline V gene are MNHEY and SVGAGI. CDR3 DNA sequence: TGTGCCAGCAGTTACGCAGGGGGGAACACTGAAGCTTTCTTT. It encodes CASSYAGGNTEAFF.

This clone was recorded once. V usage is TRBV5-1 and J usage is TRBJ2-5; 7 bases are shared with TRBD1. Germline V gives CDR1 SGHRS, CDR2 YFSETQ. V shed 4 bases and J 5 bases; nucleotides not matched to a gene: 14. This CDR3 has 16 residues. CDR3 protein: CASSPRTTEGAETQYF. The CDR3, as DNA: TGCGCCAGCAGCCCAAGGACGACCGAGGGGGCGGAGACCCAGTACTTC. Together with reference TRBV5-1 and TRBJ2-5, the CDR3 gives the full variable domain: KAGVTQTPRYLIKTRGQQVTLSCSPISGHRSVSWYQQTPGQGLQFLFEYFSETQRNKGNFPGRFSGRQFSNSRSEMNVSTLELGDSALYLCASSPRTTEGAETQYFGPGTRLLVL.

This clone was found a few times. The genes are TRBV4-1 and TRBJ2-3; 8 bases map to TRBD1. In germline, CDR1 is MGHRA, CDR2 YSYEKL. The junction had 9 bases not matched to a gene; V was cut back by 1 base and J by 0 bases. The CDR3 extends over 18 amino acids. In DNA, the CDR3 is TGCGCCAGCAGCCAAGTTGGTCTAGGGACAGGAAGCACAGATACGCAGTATTTT. It is translated as CASSQVGLGTGSTDTQYF.

This clone showed up just a few times. This chain uses TRBV5-1 with TRBJ2-3; D not certain. The germline V and J ends were trimmed by 0 bases and 1 base, with 6 bases remaining between them. Germline CDR1 SGHRS, CDR2 YFSETQ. The CDR3 contains 14 residues. This CDR3 reads CASSLVAGTDTQYF. Written as DNA, the CDR3 is TGCGCCAGCAGCTTGGTGGCGGGCACAGATACGCAGTATTTT. The full variable domain, in which reference TRBV5-1 and TRBJ2-3 provide the parts outside the CDR3, is KAGVTQTPRYLIKTRGQQVTLSCSPISGHRSVSWYQQTPGQGLQFLFEYFSETQRNKGNFPGRFSGRQFSNSRSEMNVSTLELGDSALYLCASSLVAGTDTQYFGPGTRLTVL.

The chain has TRBV15 and TRBJ2-7, with TRBD2 matching 14 bases. Germline V CDR1 and CDR2: LNHNV, YYDKDF (reference sequence). The J segment lost 0 bases and the V segment lost 3 bases, leaving 7 bases of the junction unmatched. The CDR3 spans 18 residues. The CDR3 spells CATSSGLAGGPISYEQYF. CDR3 sequence (DNA): TGTGCCACCAGCAGTGGACTAGCGGGAGGCCCTATCTCCTACGAGCAGTACTTC.